This T cell receptor beta chain was identified in a study of shared clonotypes between healthy human individuals. Study-level findings and limits: Naive subsets generally exceeded memory subsets in estimated richness. Roughly 4.7% was the fraction of naive CD4 clonotypes found shared across a few donors. Researchers sampled only blood; tissue repertoires likely differ.

The data were produced by immunoSEQ multiplex PCR, yet TCRdb's version contains in-frame clones alone and is incomplete. In the table there are some 2,000,000 clones, about 95% of which are singletons. With respect to this clone: Its antigen is unknown.

CD45RO-negative cells were positively selected for CCR7, leaving out terminally differentiated effector memory CD45RA+ cells. Trimming removed 1 base from V and 0 bases from J, with 5 bases in between. Germline V gene lookup returns CDR1 MNHEY and CDR2 SVGAGI. The CDR3 loop spans 14 amino acids. This receptor was obtained from a man between 18 and 35 years old in good health. Sample: naive CD8+ T cells sorted from blood. The V and J genes are TRBV6-5 and TRBJ2-3; D is ambiguous. CDR3 residues: CASSYFASTDTQYF. The CDR3 DNA sequence: TGTGCCAGCAGTTACTTCGCCAGCACAGATACGCAGTATTTT.